This entry is about one T cell receptor (beta chain). This specimen belongs to a study of blood T cell repertoires in COVID-19. The table came from immunoSEQ multiplex PCR; TCRdb's copy has only in-frame clones and leaves some out. The sample has 31,000 or so clones; 86% are singletons. The CDR3 runs to 15 residues. Germline assignment: CDR1 SGHRS and CDR2 YFSETQ. Trimming removed 6 bases at V and 4 bases at J, with 17 bases between. The sample comprised peripheral blood. This chain uses TRBV5-1 with TRBJ2-1; the D is unclear. This clonotype originated in a human donor with active COVID-19. The donor label of this sample is uncertain. Written as DNA, the CDR3 is TGCGCCAGCATGAGCTCGGTCTCCGGTTACAATGAGCAGTTCTTC. Its protein product is CASMSSVSGYNEQFF.